These 5 T cell receptor beta chains originate from one sample sequenced in a study of T cells in women clearing cervical HPV infection. Libraries were prepared by immunoSEQ multiplex PCR; TCRdb keeps only in-frame clonotypes and omits some of them. The listing records under 35,000 clones. Sequenced input: blood buffy coat. Every receptor here comes from a woman aged 18-69 years with a cervical HPV16 infection that either progressed to CIN3+ or cleared (not recorded which).

The DNA read from the CDR3 is TGCAGTGCTAGAAGGGGGGGATACAACACTGAA. Protein: CSARRGGYNTE. The full CDR3 protein is CSARRGGYNTEAFF. The V gene is TRBV20-1, the J gene TRBJ1-1; TRBD1 might be the D (6 bases). The sequenced fragment ends 3 residues before the CDR3 boundary, so the rest is inferred from the germline J gene. The CDR3 extends over 14 amino acids. Germline values: CDR1 DFQATT, CDR2 SNEGSKA (reference sequence). V was clipped by 2 bases and J by 2 bases, with 12 bases between them.

A remark on this clone: The read terminates 3 residues before the CDR3 end, so the remaining end is supplied by the germline J gene. This chain uses TRBV20-1 with TRBJ2-1, with a tentative D call TRBD2 (6 bases). With 6 bases removed from V and 0 bases from J, the gap between germline ends came to 9 bases. Germline values: CDR1 DFQATT, CDR2 SNEGSKA (reference sequence). The length of the CDR3 is 13 residues. The sequenced CDR3 bases are TGCAGTGCCATAGCGGACTCCTACAATGAG. Translation gives CSAIADSYNE. The CDR3, in full, reads CSAIADSYNEQFF.

On this clone: The read comes to an end 3 residues before the CDR3 does, leaving the germline J gene to fill in the end. This sequence joins TRBV6-2 or TRBV6-3 and TRBJ2-2; 8 bases line up with TRBD2. The CDR3 totals 15 residues. V shed 4 bases, J shed 4 bases, and the junction held 5 bases outside the gene matches. The germline V gene encodes CDR1 MNHEY and CDR2 SVGEGT. The CDR3 loop is CASSWAAGGTGELFF. The sequenced CDR3 bases are TGTGCCAGCAGTTGGGCGGCGGGAGGCACCGGGGAG.

As to this clone: The read ends 3 residues shy of where the CDR3 ends; the end is completed using the germline J gene. The rearrangement uses TRBV2 and TRBJ1-5, with TRBD1 as a possible D gene (6 bases). V was shortened by 4 bases and J by 5 bases, with 21 bases between the two germline ends. Per germline, CDR1 SNHLY and CDR2 FYNNEI. The CDR3 is made up of 17 amino acids. The sequenced CDR3 bases are TGTGCCAGCAGTGTCGACAGTCCGATTAGGGGGTATCAGCCC. This codes for CASSVDSPIRGYQP. The whole CDR3 protein reads CASSVDSPIRGYQPQHF.

Details on this clone: The missing CDR3 end, 3 residues past where the read stops, is filled in from the germline J gene. The V gene is TRBV6-1, the J gene TRBJ2-3, with 10 nucleotides matching TRBD2. The CDR3 is 16 amino acids. J gave up 2 bases and V 2 bases, and 4 bases lay outside the gene matches. CDR1 and CDR2 (germline): MNHNS, SASEGT. The part of the CDR3 DNA that was read is TGTGCCAGCAGTGAAATCGGACTAGCGGACACAGATACG. This encodes CASSEIGLADTDT. The CDR3 reads in full as CASSEIGLADTDTQYF.